One sample yielded the 7 T cell receptor beta chains listed below, sequenced in a study of blood T cell repertoires in COVID-19. This table comes from immunoSEQ multiplex PCR, and its TCRdb copy is limited to in-frame clones, with some not included. The sample includes a few hundred thousand clones, around 90% of them seen just once. Sequenced sample: peripheral blood. These receptors originate from a man aged 45 to 65 with acute or convalescent COVID-19.

CDR3 coding DNA: TGTGCCTGGGCCTCGGCGGGGAGCACAGATACGCAGTATTTT. This codes for CAWASAGSTDTQYF. The V call is TRBV30, the J call TRBJ2-3; tentative D call: TRBD2 (6 bases). This CDR3 region has 14 residues. Germline V gene lookup returns CDR1 GTSNPN and CDR2 SVGIG (reference sequence). V was trimmed by 5 bases and J by 0 bases, leaving 12 bases between them.

V usage is TRBV30 and J usage is TRBJ2-7, with 8 bases aligning to TRBD1. Germline V gene data show CDR1 as GTSNPN and CDR2 as SVGIG (reference sequence). V dropped 0 bases and J dropped 6; count of bases not matched to a gene: 4. The CDR3 sequence is 13 residues long. The CDR3 DNA sequence: TGTGCCTGGAGTGTGAACAGGGGGTCCGAGCAGTACTTC. This gives the protein CAWSVNRGSEQYF.

The rearrangement joins TRBV18 to TRBJ2-3; TRBD1 might be the D (6 bases). Germline V CDR1 and CDR2: KGHSH, LQKENI. This CDR3 contains 20 residues. The ends were cut back, 2 bases at V and 4 bases at J, with 28 bases in the middle. The CDR3 loop is CASSPWTAPNSRMGSDTQYF. CDR3 coding DNA: TGTGCCAGCTCACCATGGACAGCCCCAAATTCCAGGATGGGCTCAGATACGCAGTATTTT.

This chain connects TRBV12-3 or TRBV12-4 to TRBJ1-3; D gene uncertain. Trimming pared 5 bases from V and 2 bases from J, leaving 4 bases between. This CDR3 spans 12 amino acids. The CDR3 DNA reads as TGTGCCAGCAGTCAGACTGGAAACACCATATATTTT. Translating it yields CASSQTGNTIYF.

In its sample, this clone was seen once. The chain recombines TRBV10-2 with TRBJ2-1, with D possibly being TRBD2 (7 bases). Germline V gene data show CDR1 as WSHSY and CDR2 as SAAADI. The CDR3 totals 15 residues. Deletions cut 6 bases from V and 5 bases from J, with 17 bases between. For the CDR3, the DNA is TGCGCCAGCAGCTTAAAGGGGGGGGGCCACAATGAGCAGTTCTTC. The encoded protein is CASSLKGGGHNEQFF.

V and J are TRBV29-1 and TRBJ2-7; 7 nucleotides agree with TRBD2. The ends lost 7 bases at V and 1 base at J; junction bases unmatched: 10. This CDR3 comprises 14 residues. The germline V gene encodes CDR1 SQVTM and CDR2 ANQGSEA. CDR3 residues: CSATWGGRSYEQYF. DNA of the CDR3: TGCAGCGCCACCTGGGGAGGGAGGTCCTACGAGCAGTACTTC.

J is TRBJ2-1 and V is TRBV7-9, with 7 bases that match TRBD1. Trimming at V came to 4 bases and at J to 0 bases, leaving 3 bases not matched to a gene. CDR3 size: 15 residues. Germline lookup yields CDR1 SEHNR and CDR2 FQNEAQ (reference sequence). The CDR3 sequence: CASSSTGSSYNEQFF. In DNA form, the CDR3 reads TGTGCCAGCAGCTCGACAGGGAGCTCCTACAATGAGCAGTTCTTC.